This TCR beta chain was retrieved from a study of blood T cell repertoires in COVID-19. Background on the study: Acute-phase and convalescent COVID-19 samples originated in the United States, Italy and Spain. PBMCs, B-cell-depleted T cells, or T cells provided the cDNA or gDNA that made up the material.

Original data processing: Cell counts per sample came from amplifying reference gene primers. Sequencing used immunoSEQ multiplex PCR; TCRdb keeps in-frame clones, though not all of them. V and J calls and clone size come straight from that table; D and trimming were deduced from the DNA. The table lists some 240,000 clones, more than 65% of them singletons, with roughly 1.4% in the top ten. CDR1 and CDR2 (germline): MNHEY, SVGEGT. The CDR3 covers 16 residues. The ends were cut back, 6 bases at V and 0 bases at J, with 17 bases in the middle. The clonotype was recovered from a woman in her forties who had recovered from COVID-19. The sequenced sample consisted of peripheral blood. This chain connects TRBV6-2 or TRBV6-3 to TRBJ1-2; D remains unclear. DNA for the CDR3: TGTGCCAGCAGCCAGATCGTAGGAGGACCTAACTATGGCTACACCTTC. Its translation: CASSQIVGGPNYGYTF.